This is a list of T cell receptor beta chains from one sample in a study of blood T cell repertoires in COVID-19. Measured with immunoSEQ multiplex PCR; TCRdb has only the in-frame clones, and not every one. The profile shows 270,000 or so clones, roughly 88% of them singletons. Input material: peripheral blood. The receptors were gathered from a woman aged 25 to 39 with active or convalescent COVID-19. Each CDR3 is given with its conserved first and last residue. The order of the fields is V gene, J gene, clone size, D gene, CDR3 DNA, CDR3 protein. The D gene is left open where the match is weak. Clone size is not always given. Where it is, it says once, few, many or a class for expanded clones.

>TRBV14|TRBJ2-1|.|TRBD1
TGTGCCAGCAGCCAAGTTCGAGCAGGGGGCTACAATGAGCAGTTCTTC
CASSQVRAGGYNEQFF
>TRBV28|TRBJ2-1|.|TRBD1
TGTGCCAGCAGACCCAGACCCGGGACAGGGGATACCTACAATGAGCAGTTCTTC
CASRPRPGTGDTYNEQFF
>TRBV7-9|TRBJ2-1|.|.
TGTGCCAGCAGCCAGCCACGGGAATTGCGTGTTGAGCAGTTCTTC
CASSQPRELRVEQFF
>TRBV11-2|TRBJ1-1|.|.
TGTGCCAGCAGCCGAGGGAACACTGAAGCTTTCTTT
CASSRGNTEAFF
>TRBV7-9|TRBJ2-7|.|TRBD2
TGTGCCAGCAGCTTAATTGGCCAGGGACTACGGGAGCAGTACTTC
CASSLIGQGLREQYF
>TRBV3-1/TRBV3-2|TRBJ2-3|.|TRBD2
TGTGCCAGCAGCCAGAAGCGGGGGGTCACAGATACGCAGTATTTT
CASSQKRGVTDTQYF
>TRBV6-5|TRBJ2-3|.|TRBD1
TGTGCCAGCAGAACGAGGGGGCGAAATACGCAGTATTTT
CASRTRGRNTQYF
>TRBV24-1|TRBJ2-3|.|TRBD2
TGTGCCACCAGTGATGTGCGGGGGGGCGGAGATACGCAGTATTTT
CATSDVRGGGDTQYF
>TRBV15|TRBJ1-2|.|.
TGTGCCACCAGCACAGACCCCGCAGCGATCCTTAACTATGGCTACACCTTC
CATSTDPAAILNYGYTF
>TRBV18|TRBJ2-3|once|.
TGTGCCAGCTCACCACGAAGGGCTAGCTCAGATACGCAGTATTTT
CASSPRRASSDTQYF
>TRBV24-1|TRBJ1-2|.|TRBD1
TGTGCCACCAGTGATGAGGGACAGGGGGGCTACACCTTC
CATSDEGQGGYTF
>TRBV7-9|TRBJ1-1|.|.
TGTGCCAGCAGCTTAGGATCATCGAATTTACGGACTGAAGCTTTCTTT
CASSLGSSNLRTEAFF
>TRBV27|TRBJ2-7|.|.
TGTGCCAGCTCGAGCTCCTACGAGCAGTACTTC
CASSSSYEQYF
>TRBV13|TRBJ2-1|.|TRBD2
TGTGCCAGCAGCTTAGGCCTAGCGGGGGGATACACCTACAATGAGCAGTTCTTC
CASSLGLAGGYTYNEQFF
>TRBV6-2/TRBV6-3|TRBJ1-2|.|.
TGTGCCAGCTGCCAGGCGGGGGGCGCTTATAATGGCTACACCTTC
CASCQAGGAYNGYTF
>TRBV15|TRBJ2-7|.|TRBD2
TGTGCCACCAGCACCCGGGCCCTGGGGGGGTTGCACGAGCAGTACTTC
CATSTRALGGLHEQYF
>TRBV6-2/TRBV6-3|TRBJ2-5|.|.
TGTGCCAGCAGTTCCACCTCCGGCGGCCAAGAGACCCAGTACTTC
CASSSTSGGQETQYF
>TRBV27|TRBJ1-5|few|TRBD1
TGTGCCAGCATTGGGACAGGGAGTCAGCCCCAGCATTTT
CASIGTGSQPQHF
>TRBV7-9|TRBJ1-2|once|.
TGTGCCAGCCAACCTGGGGGCAGAGTCTATGGCTACACCTTC
CASQPGGRVYGYTF
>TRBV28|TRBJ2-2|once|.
TGTGCCAGCAGTTTATCCGGGCGGGGAGATTCAAGAGGGGAGCTGTTTTTT
CASSLSGRGDSRGELFF
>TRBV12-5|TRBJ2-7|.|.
TGTGCTAGTGGACCCCGGGACTCAGGTCCTCAGTACTTC
CASGPRDSGPQYF
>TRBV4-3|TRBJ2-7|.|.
TGCGCCAGCAGCCAAGATCTTACAGGGTTATCCTACGAGCAGTACTTC
CASSQDLTGLSYEQYF
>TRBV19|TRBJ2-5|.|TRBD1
TGTGCCAGTAGTGCCGGGACAGGGCACCTTCAAGAGACCCAGTACTTC
CASSAGTGHLQETQYF
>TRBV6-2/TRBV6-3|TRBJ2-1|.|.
TGTGCCAGCAGTTACTTAGGACTACTCTACAATGAGCAGTTCTTC
CASSYLGLLYNEQFF
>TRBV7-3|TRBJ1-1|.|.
TGTGCCAGCGAGGGGGTCACACCAGGGAACACTGAAGCTTTCTTT
CASEGVTPGNTEAFF